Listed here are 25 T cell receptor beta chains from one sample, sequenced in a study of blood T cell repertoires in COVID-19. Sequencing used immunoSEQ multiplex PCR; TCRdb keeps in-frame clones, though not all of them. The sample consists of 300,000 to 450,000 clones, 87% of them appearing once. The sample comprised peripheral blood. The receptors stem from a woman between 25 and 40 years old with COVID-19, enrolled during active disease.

This chain's CDR3 is CASSWPPGTDTQYF. The CDR3 coding sequence is TGTGCCAGCAGCTGGCCCCCAGGCACAGATACGCAGTATTTT. The chain is built from TRBV5-6 and TRBJ2-3; unclear D gene. V lost 3 bases and J 1 base, leaving 9 bases between the germline ends. The CDR3 contains 14 residues. The V gene's germline CDR1 is SGHDT and CDR2 YYEEEE.

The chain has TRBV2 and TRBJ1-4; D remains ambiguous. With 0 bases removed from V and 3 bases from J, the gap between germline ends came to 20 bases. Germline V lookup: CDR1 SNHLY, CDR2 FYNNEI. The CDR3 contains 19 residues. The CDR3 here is CASSEALPHLSRANEKLFF. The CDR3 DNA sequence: TGTGCCAGCAGTGAAGCGCTTCCCCACCTGTCCCGGGCTAATGAAAAACTGTTTTTT.

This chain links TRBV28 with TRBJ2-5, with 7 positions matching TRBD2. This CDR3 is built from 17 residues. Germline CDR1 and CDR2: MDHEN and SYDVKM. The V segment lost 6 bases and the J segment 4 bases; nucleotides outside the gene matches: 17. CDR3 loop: CASSSSPDGGEGETQYF. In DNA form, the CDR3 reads TGTGCCAGCAGCTCGAGCCCTGATGGGGGGGAGGGAGAGACCCAGTACTTC.

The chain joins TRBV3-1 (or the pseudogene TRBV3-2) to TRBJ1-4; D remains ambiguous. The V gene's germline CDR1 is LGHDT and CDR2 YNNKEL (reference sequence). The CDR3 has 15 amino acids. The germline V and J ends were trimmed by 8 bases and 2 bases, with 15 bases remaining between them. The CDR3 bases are TGTGCCAGCCCCAGAGGCGGATCCACTAATGAAAAACTGTTTTTT. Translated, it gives CASPRGGSTNEKLFF.

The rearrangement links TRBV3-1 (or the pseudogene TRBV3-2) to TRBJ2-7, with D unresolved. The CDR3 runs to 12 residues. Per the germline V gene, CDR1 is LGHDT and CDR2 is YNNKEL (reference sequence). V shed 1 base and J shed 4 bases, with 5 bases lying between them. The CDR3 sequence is CASSQGRYEQYF. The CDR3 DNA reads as TGTGCCAGCAGCCAAGGCAGGTACGAGCAGTACTTC.

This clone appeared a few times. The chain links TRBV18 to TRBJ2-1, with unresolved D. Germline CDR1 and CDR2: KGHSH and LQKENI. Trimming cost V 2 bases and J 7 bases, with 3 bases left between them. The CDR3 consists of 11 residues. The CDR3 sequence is CASSPENEQFF. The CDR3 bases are TGTGCCAGCTCACCAGAGAATGAGCAGTTCTTC.

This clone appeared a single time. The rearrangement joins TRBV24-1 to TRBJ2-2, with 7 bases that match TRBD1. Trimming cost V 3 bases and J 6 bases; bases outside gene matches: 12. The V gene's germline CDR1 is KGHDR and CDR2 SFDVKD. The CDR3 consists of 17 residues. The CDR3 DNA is TGTGCCACCAGTGATCCCCGGGACAGCAACCCCCCCGGGGAGCTGTTTTTT. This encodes CATSDPRDSNPPGELFF.

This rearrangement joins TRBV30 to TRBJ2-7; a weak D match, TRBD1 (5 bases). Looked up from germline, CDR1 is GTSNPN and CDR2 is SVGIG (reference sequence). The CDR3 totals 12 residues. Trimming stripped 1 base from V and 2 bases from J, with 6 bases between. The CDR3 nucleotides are TGTGCCTGGAGTGCAGGGCCCTACGAGCAGTACTTC. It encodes CAWSAGPYEQYF.

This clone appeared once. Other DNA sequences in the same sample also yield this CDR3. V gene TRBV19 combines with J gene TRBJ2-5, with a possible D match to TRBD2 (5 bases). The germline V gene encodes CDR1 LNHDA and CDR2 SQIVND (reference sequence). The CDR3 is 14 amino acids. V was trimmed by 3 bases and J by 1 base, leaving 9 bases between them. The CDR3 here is CASSIRGPQETQYF. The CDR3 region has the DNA TGTGCCAGTAGTATCCGAGGGCCCCAAGAGACCCAGTACTTC.

CDR3: CASSNRGAKHF. The CDR3 coding sequence is TGTGCCAGTAGTAACAGGGGCGCCAAGCATTTT. The chain is built from TRBV19 and TRBJ1-5, with 7 bases matching TRBD1. The CDR3 consists of 11 residues. Germline V gene lookup returns CDR1 LNHDA and CDR2 SQIVND (reference sequence). The V gene end was trimmed by 4 bases and the J gene end by 14 bases; junction bases not matched to a gene: 5.

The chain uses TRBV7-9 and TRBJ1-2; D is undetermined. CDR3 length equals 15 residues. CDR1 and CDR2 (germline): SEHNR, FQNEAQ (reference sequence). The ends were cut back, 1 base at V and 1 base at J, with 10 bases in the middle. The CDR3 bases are TGTGCCAGCAGCTTAGAATCTTCCGGTAACTATGGCTACACCTTC. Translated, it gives CASSLESSGNYGYTF. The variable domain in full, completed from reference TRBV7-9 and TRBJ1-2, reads DTGVSQNPRHKITKRGQNVTFRCDPISEHNRLYWYRQTLGQGPEFLTYFQNEAQLEKSRLLSDRFSAERPKGSFSTLEIQRTEQGDSAMYLCASSLESSGNYGYTFGSGTRLTVV.

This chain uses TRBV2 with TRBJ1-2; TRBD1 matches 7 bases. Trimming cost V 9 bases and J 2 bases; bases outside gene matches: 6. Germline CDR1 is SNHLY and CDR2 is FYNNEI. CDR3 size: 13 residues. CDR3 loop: CASPPGQNYGYTF. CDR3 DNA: TGTGCCAGTCCCCCGGGACAGAACTATGGCTACACCTTC.

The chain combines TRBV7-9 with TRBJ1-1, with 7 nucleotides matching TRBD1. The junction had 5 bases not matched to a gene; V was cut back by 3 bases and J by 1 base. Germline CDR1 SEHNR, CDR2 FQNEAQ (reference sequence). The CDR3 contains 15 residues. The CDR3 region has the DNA TGTGCCAGCAGCTTCGGGCAGGGGGGGAACACTGAAGCTTTCTTT. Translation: CASSFGQGGNTEAFF.

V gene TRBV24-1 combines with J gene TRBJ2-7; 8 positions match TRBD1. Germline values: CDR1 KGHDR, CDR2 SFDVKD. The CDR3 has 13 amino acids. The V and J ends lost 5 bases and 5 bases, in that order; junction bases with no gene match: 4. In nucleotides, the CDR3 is TGTGCCACCAGTGCAGGGGGCGTCGACGAGCAGTACTTC. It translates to CATSAGGVDEQYF.

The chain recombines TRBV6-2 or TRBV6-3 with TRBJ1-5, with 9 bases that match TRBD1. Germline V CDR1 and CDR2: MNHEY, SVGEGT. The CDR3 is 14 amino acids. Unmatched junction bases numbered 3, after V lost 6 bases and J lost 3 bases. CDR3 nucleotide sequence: TGTGCCAGCAGCCGACAGGGGGTCAATCAGCCCCAGCATTTT. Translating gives CASSRQGVNQPQHF.

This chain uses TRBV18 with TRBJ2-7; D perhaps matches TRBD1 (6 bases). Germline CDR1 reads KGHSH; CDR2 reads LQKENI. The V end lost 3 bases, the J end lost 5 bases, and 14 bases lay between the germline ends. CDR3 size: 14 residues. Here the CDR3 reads CASSPGQGSHEQYF. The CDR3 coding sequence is TGTGCCAGCTCACCCGGCCAGGGGTCCCACGAGCAGTACTTC.

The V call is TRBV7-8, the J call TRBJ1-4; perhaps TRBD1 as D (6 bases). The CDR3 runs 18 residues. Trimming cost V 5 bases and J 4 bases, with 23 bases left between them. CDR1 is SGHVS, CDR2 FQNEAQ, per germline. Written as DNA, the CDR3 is TGTGCCAGCAGCCCTATGCCGGTCGCGGGGGCGAATAATGAAAAACTGTTTTTT. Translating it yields CASSPMPVAGANNEKLFF.

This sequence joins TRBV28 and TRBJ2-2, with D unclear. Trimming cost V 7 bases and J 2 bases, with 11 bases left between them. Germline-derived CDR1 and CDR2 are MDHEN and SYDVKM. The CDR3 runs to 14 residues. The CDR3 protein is CASTLESNTGELFF. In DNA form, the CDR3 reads TGTGCCAGCACCTTAGAGAGTAACACCGGGGAGCTGTTTTTT.

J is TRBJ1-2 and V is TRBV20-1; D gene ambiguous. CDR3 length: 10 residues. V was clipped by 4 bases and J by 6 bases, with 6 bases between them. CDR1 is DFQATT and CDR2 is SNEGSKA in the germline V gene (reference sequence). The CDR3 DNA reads TGCAGTGCTACGGAGGATGGCTACACCTTC. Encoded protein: CSATEDGYTF.

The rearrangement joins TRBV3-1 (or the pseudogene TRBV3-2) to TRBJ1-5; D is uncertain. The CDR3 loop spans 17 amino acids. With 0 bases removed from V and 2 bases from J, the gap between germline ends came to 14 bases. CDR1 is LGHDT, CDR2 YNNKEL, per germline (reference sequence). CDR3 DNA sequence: TGTGCCAGCAGCCAAGATTTGCCGCAACGGGGCAATCAGCCCCAGCATTTT. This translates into CASSQDLPQRGNQPQHF.

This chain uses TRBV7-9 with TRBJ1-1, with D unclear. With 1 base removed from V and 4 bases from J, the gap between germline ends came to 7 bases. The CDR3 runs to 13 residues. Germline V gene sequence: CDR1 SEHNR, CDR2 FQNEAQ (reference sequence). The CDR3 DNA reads TGTGCCAGCAGCTTAGGGCAGGCCACTGAAGCTTTCTTT. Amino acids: CASSLGQATEAFF.

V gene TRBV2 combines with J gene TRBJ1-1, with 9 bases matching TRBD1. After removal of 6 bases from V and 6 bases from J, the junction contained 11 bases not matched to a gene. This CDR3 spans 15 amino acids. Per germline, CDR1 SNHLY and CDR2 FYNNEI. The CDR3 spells CASRPPRDRVSEAFF. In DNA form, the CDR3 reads TGTGCCAGCAGACCCCCTCGGGACAGGGTTTCTGAAGCTTTCTTT. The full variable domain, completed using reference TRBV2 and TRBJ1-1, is EPEVTQTPSHQVTQMGQEVILRCVPISNHLYFYWYRQILGQKVEFLVSFYNNEISEKSEIFDDQFSVERPDGSNFTLKIRSTKLEDSAMYFCASRPPRDRVSEAFFGQGTRLTVV.

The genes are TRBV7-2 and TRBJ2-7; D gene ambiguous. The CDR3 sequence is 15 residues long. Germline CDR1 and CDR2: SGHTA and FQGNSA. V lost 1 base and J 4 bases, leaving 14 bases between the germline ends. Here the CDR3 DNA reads TGTGCCAGCAGCTTAGGCTCCGACGGGTTTTACGAGCAGTACTTC. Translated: CASSLGSDGFYEQYF.

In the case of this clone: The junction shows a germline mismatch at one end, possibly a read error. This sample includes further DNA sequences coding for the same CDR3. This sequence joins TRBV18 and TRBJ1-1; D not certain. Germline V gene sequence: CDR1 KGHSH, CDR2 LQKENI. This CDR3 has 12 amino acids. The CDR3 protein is CASSPPNTEAFF. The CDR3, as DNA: TGTGCCAGCTCACCACCCAACACCGAAGCTTTCTTT. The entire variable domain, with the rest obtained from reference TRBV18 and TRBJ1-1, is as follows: NAGVMQNPRHLVRRRGQEARLRCSPMKGHSHVYWYRQLPEEGLKFMVYLQKENIIDESGMPKERFSAEFPKEGPSILRIQQVVRGDSAAYFCASSPPNTEAFFGQGTRLTVV.

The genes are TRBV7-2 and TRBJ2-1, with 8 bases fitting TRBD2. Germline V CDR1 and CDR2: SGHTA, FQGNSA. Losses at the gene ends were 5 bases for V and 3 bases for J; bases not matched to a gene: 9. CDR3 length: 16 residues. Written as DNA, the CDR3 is TGTGCCAGCAGCCCTAAGAGCGGGAGTGTCTACAATGAGCAGTTCTTC. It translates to CASSPKSGSVYNEQFF.